This T cell receptor (beta chain) was documented in a study of beta chain features in type 1 diabetes. Regarding the study as a whole: In comparison with healthy donors, patients had naive, central memory and Treg TCRB repertoires that appeared more similar. In all four CD4+ subsets, TCRB CDR3 length was significantly, moderately reduced in type 1 diabetes.

Expressed TCRB transcripts were sequenced because the isolated RNA had all been reverse transcribed beforehand. Sequenced by immunoSEQ multiplex PCR; TCRdb stores in-frame clones only, minus some. The table lists around 710,000 clones, around 12% of them singletons. A note on this clone: The target antigen is unknown.

The CDR3 contains 17 residues. Looked up from germline, CDR1 is ENHRY and CDR2 is SYGVKD. V lost 6 bases and J lost 2, with 22 bases in between. This sequence was found in a man aged 25-45 years with type 1 diabetes. Material: naive CD4+ T cells from blood. The rearrangement uses TRBV10-3 and TRBJ1-1; D might be TRBD1 (5 bases). The CDR3 DNA is TGTGCCATCAGGGGGGAGGCGTCCCAAATCTCAAACACTGAAGCTTTCTTT. Its protein is CAIRGEASQISNTEAFF.